Presented here are 14 T cell receptor beta chains from one specimen sequenced in a study of cytomegalovirus exposure and HLA in healthy donors. Vbeta (60) and Jbeta (13) primers were used in the PCR. Profiling relied on immunoSEQ multiplex PCR, and the TCRdb table lists in-frame clones only, not all of them. The table records under 65,000 clones, approximately 82% of them present only once. Sequencing was carried out using PBMCs. The source is a woman between 18 and 29 years old in good health and CMV-seronegative.

V is TRBV27 and J is TRBJ1-2; a weak D match, TRBD1 (6 bases). Germline values: CDR1 MNHEY, CDR2 SMNVEV (reference sequence). Trimming stripped 6 bases from V and 4 bases from J, with 9 bases between. The CDR3 extends over 12 amino acids. The CDR3 region is CASSTQGYGYTF. In DNA, the CDR3 is TGTGCCAGCAGCACACAGGGCTATGGCTACACCTTC.

This chain uses TRBV19 with TRBJ1-3; TRBD1 matches 7 bases. The V gene's germline CDR1 is LNHDA and CDR2 SQIVND (reference sequence). Trimming cost V 5 bases and J 0 bases; bases outside gene matches: 7. The CDR3 consists of 16 residues. CDR3 DNA: TGTGCCAGTAGTCCCGAAGGGGGCAGCTCTGGAAACACCATATATTTT. This codes for CASSPEGGSSGNTIYF.

The chain uses TRBV7-8 and TRBJ1-2; no firm D call. The CDR3 spans 12 residues. Germline lookup yields CDR1 SGHVS and CDR2 FQNEAQ. The V and J ends lost 5 bases and 5 bases respectively, with 9 bases between them. CDR3 coding DNA: TGTGCCAGCAGCCCCACGGAGTATGGCTACACCTTC. Amino acid sequence: CASSPTEYGYTF.

This clone was detected a few times. This chain connects TRBV28 to TRBJ2-7; D perhaps matches TRBD2 (7 bases). V lost 2 bases, J lost 7 bases, and 18 bases lay in between. The V gene's germline CDR1 is MDHEN and CDR2 SYDVKM. This CDR3 has 15 amino acids. CDR3 nucleotides: TGTGCCAGCAGTTTACCCGTGGGGGGGCCGGGGGAGCAGTACTTC. It encodes CASSLPVGGPGEQYF.

The chain is built from TRBV6-5 and TRBJ1-5; D is uncertain. V lost 5 bases to trimming and J lost 9 bases, with 11 bases between them. The CDR3 has 12 residues. Germline V gene lookup returns CDR1 MNHEY and CDR2 SVGAGI. Here the CDR3 DNA reads TGTGCCAGCAGTAACGGCCGGGGGCCCCAGCATTTT. As protein: CASSNGRGPQHF.

A remark on this clone: The junction departs from germline at one end; a sequencing error may be responsible. The chain carries TRBV28 and TRBJ2-4; 10 nucleotides agree with TRBD2. Germline V gene data show CDR1 as MDHEN and CDR2 as SYDVKM. The CDR3 consists of 16 residues. CDR3 in amino acids: CASGMIASGSSNSQYF. DNA of the CDR3: TGTGCCAGCGGAATGATAGCTAGCGGGAGTTCGAACAGTCAGTACTTC.

This clone has a handful of counts. V gene TRBV6-1 combines with J gene TRBJ2-1; 9 nucleotides line up with TRBD2. Germline CDR1 is MNHNS and CDR2 is SASEGT. The CDR3 is 14 amino acids. J was trimmed by 4 bases and V by 4 bases; bases with no gene match: 2. CDR3 DNA: TGTGCCAGCAGTGCTAGCGGGAAATACAATGAGCAGTTCTTC. Translating gives CASSASGKYNEQFF.

This sequence joins TRBV19 and TRBJ2-3; 7 positions agree with TRBD1. Losses at the gene ends were 3 bases for V and 5 bases for J; bases not matched to a gene: 11. This CDR3 is built from 16 residues. Germline CDR1 is LNHDA and CDR2 is SQIVND (reference sequence). The CDR3 loop is CASSILTTGVGDTQYF. CDR3 nucleotides: TGTGCCAGTAGTATCCTAACCACAGGGGTGGGAGATACGCAGTATTTT.

This chain joins TRBV14 and TRBJ2-7; TRBD1 agrees at 7 bases. CDR1 is SGHDN, CDR2 FVKESK, per germline. The V and J ends lost 5 bases and 4 bases, in that order; junction bases with no gene match: 2. The CDR3 has 12 amino acids. The CDR3 region is CASSLGQYEQYF. Here the CDR3 DNA reads TGTGCCAGCAGCTTGGGACAGTACGAGCAGTACTTC.

The gene calls are TRBV11-2 and TRBJ2-5; the match to TRBD2 covers 8 bases. V shed 1 base, J shed 0 bases, and the junction held 1 base outside the gene matches. CDR3 length: 15 amino acids. Germline values: CDR1 SGHAT, CDR2 FQNNGV. The CDR3 sequence is CASSLAGGYQETQYF. In nucleotides, the CDR3 is TGTGCCAGCAGCTTAGCGGGAGGGTACCAAGAGACCCAGTACTTC. The full variable domain, its missing parts supplied by reference TRBV11-2 and TRBJ2-5, is EAGVAQSPRYKIIEKRQSVAFWCNPISGHATLYWYQQILGQGPKLLIQFQNNGVVDDSQLPKDRFSAERLKGVDSTLKIQPAKLEDSAVYLCASSLAGGYQETQYFGPGTRLLVL.

The gene calls are TRBV27 and TRBJ2-7; 7 nucleotides align to TRBD1. CDR3 length: 16 amino acids. Germline trimming cut 2 bases from V and 2 bases from J; bases unmatched to any gene: 9. CDR1 and CDR2 (germline): MNHEY, SMNVEV (reference sequence). In DNA, the CDR3 is TGTGCCAGCAGTTTAACCGGGACAGAAGTCCCCTACGAGCAGTACTTC. Residues: CASSLTGTEVPYEQYF.

This chain links TRBV6-1 with TRBJ2-1; 11 bases align to TRBD1. V lost 3 bases and J lost 9; bases outside the gene matches: 4. This CDR3 contains 14 residues. Germline V gives CDR1 MNHNS, CDR2 SASEGT. The CDR3 nucleotides read TGTGCCAGCAGTGAGGGACAGGGGGTGGGTGAGCAGTTCTTC. This encodes CASSEGQGVGEQFF.

The gene calls are TRBV6-6 and TRBJ2-1, with 10 bases that match TRBD2. The CDR3 length is 16 residues. J was trimmed by 0 bases and V by 8 bases; bases with no gene match: 7. From germline, CDR1 is MNHNY and CDR2 SVGAGI (reference sequence). CDR3 sequence: CASWLAGGNSYNEQFF. The CDR3 DNA follows: TGTGCCAGCTGGTTAGCGGGAGGCAACTCCTACAATGAGCAGTTCTTC.

This chain uses TRBV7-3 with TRBJ2-5; D not certain. From germline, CDR1 is SGHTA and CDR2 FQGTGA. V was cut by 1 base and J by 3 bases, with 6 bases left in between. The CDR3 sequence is 13 residues long. Here the CDR3 reads CASSLSTKETQYF. The CDR3 DNA sequence: TGTGCCAGCAGCTTAAGCACTAAAGAGACCCAGTACTTC.